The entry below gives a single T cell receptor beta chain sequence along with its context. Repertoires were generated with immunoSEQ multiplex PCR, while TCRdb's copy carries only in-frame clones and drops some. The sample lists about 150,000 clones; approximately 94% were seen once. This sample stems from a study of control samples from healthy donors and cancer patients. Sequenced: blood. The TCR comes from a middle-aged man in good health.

Here the CDR3 reads CASSAETGLAGGSSYNEQFF. Here the CDR3 DNA reads TGTGCCAGTAGTGCCGAGACTGGACTAGCGGGGGGAAGCTCCTACAATGAGCAGTTCTTC. The V call is TRBV19, the J call TRBJ2-1; 14 nucleotides match TRBD2. Looked up from germline, CDR1 is LNHDA and CDR2 is SQIVND (reference sequence). The trim removed 5 bases at V and 0 bases at J, leaving 12 bases unmatched. The length of the CDR3 is 20 residues.